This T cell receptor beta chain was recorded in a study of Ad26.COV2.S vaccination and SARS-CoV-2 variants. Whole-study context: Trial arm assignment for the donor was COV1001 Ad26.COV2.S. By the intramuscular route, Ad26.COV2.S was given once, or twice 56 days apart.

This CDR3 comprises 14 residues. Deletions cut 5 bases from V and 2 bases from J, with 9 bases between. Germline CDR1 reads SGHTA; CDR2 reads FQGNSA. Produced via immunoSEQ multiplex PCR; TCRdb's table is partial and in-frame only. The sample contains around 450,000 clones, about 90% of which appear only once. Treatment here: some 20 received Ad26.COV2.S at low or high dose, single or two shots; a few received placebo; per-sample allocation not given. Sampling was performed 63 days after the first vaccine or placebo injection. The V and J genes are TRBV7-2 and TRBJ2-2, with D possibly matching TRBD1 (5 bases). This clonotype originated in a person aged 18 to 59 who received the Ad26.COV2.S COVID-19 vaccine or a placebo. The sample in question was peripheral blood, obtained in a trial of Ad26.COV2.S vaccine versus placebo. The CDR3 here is CASSLGLNTGELFF. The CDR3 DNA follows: TGTGCCAGCAGCCTGGGGCTTAACACCGGGGAGCTGTTTTTT.